The clone carrying this T cell receptor (beta chain) was picked up one time. Authors' methods: Estimated nucleated cell counts came from reference gene primer amplification. Clones were sequenced by immunoSEQ multiplex PCR, and TCRdb holds only the in-frame ones, with some missing. That table supplies the V and J calls and clone size; D and trimming were determined from the DNA. The sample has a few hundred thousand clones; approximately 85% are singletons. This entry is derived from a study of blood T cell repertoires in COVID-19. Trimming cost V 6 bases and J 3 bases; bases outside gene matches: 2. Germline V gene data show CDR1 as SGDLS and CDR2 as YYNGEE. The CDR3 contains 14 residues.

The receptor was isolated from a human donor with COVID-19, enrolled during active disease. The donor label of this sample is uncertain. The chain combines TRBV9 with TRBJ2-2, with 10 bases identical to TRBD1. Sequenced: peripheral blood. The CDR3 loop is CASTGTGDTGELFF. CDR3 nucleotides: TGTGCCAGCACCGGGACAGGGGACACCGGGGAGCTGTTTTTT.